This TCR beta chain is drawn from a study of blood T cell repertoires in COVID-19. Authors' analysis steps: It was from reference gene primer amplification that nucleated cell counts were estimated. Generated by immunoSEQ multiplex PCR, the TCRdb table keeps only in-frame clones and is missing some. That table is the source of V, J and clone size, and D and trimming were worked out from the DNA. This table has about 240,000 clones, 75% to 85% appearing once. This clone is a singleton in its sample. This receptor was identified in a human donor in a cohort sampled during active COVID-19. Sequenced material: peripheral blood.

CDR3 region: CASSLAGVSYEQYF. The CDR3, as DNA: TGTGCCAGCAGCTTGGCGGGGGTTTCCTACGAGCAGTACTTC. The chain joins TRBV5-4 to TRBJ2-7; possible D gene TRBD2, 6 bases. This CDR3 comprises 14 residues. The germline V gene has CDR1 SGHNT and CDR2 YYREEE (reference sequence). Trimming stripped 0 bases from V and 1 base from J, with 8 bases between.